Below are 16 T cell receptor beta chains sequenced from a single sample in a study of CD8 T cells in Susac syndrome. A quantity of roughly 0.5 to 1 ug RNA underwent reverse transcription using random hexamers. Using its own MiXCR run on the immunoSEQ multiplex PCR reads, TCRdb lists one record per CDR3 protein. This sample has about 210,000 distinct CDR3 sequences, with about 94% found just once. The sample comprised CD4+ T cells from PBMCs. These receptors originate from a human donor with Susac syndrome.

The chain has TRBV7-2 and TRBJ2-7; tentatively, D is TRBD2 (6 bases). V gave up 2 bases and J gave up 4 bases, with 12 bases separating them. Germline CDR1 SGHTA, CDR2 FQGNSA. CDR3 length: 14 residues. As DNA, the CDR3 is TGTGCCAGCAGCTTATGGGGGGTTGGTTACGAGCAGTACTTC. This sequence encodes CASSLWGVGYEQYF.

This clonotype was counted once. The chain recombines TRBV20-1 with TRBJ2-7; D could derive from TRBD1 or TRBD2 (6 bases each). The CDR3 loop spans 14 amino acids. Germline-derived CDR1 and CDR2 are DFQATT and SNEGSKA (reference sequence). The CDR3 coding sequence is TGCAGCAGTTTCGCGCCGGGGGCGGATGGCGAGCAGTACTTC. The encoded protein is CSSFAPGADGEQYF.

The chain employs TRBV29-1 and TRBJ1-6; D not resolved. Germline-derived CDR1 and CDR2 are SQVTM and ANQGSEA. Trimming cost V 4 bases and J 14 bases, with 12 bases left between them. The CDR3 sequence is 11 residues long. The CDR3 spells CSVGQVLSLHF. The CDR3 DNA sequence: TGCAGCGTTGGGCAGGTCTTATCCCTCCACTTT. The entire variable domain, with the rest obtained from reference TRBV29-1 and TRBJ1-6, is as follows: SAVISQKPSRDICQRGTSLTIQCQVDSQVTMMFWYRQQPGQSLTLIATANQGSEATYESGFVIDKFPISRPNLTFSTLTVSNMSPEDSSIYLCSVGQVLSLHFGNGTRLTVT.

The DNA for the CDR3 is TGCAGCGTTGACCGGGACAGGAACACTGAAGCTTTCTTT. Its protein is CSVDRDRNTEAFF. This chain joins TRBV29-1 and TRBJ1-1; 7 bases agree with TRBD1. The CDR3 covers 13 residues. Per germline, CDR1 SQVTM and CDR2 ANQGSEA. V was clipped by 3 bases and J by 1 base; unmatched bases: 2.

The chain employs TRBV6-2 or TRBV6-3 and TRBJ1-2; TRBD1 agrees at 7 bases. Germline CDR1 MNHEY, CDR2 SVGEGT. The CDR3 has 14 residues. The V and J ends lost 6 bases and 4 bases, in that order; junction bases with no gene match: 8. The CDR3 loop reads CASRLPGQPYGYTF. DNA of the CDR3: TGTGCCAGCAGACTACCGGGACAGCCCTATGGCTACACCTTC.

The chain has TRBV5-1 and TRBJ2-7, with 7 nucleotides matching TRBD1. Trimming removed 0 bases from V and 3 bases from J; junction bases left unmatched: 6. The germline V gene has CDR1 SGHRS and CDR2 YFSETQ. CDR3 length: 15 amino acids. The DNA for the CDR3 is TGCGCCAGCAGCTTGGCCGGTCAGGGGGTCTACGAGCAGTACTTC. It yields the protein CASSLAGQGVYEQYF.

This CDR3 is CASSTGTGANTGELFF. DNA of the CDR3: TGTGCCAGCAGTACCGGGACAGGGGCGAACACCGGGGAGCTGTTTTTT. The chain recombines TRBV12-3 or TRBV12-4 with TRBJ2-2; 10 bases map to TRBD1. This CDR3 spans 16 amino acids. With V trimmed by 5 bases and J by 0 bases, 3 bases remained unmatched.

The rearrangement uses TRBV24-1 and TRBJ2-2; D may correspond to TRBD1 or TRBD2 (5 bases each). Germline V CDR1 and CDR2: KGHDR, SFDVKD. This CDR3 is 16 amino acids long. V shed 5 bases and J shed 7 bases, with 19 bases lying between them. The CDR3 here is CATSVGRAHEGGELFF. DNA of the CDR3: TGTGCCACCAGTGTGGGACGAGCCCATGAAGGCGGGGAGCTGTTTTTT.

J is TRBJ1-2 and V is TRBV6-1; TRBD1 agrees at 12 bases. This CDR3 contains 16 residues. Per the germline V gene, CDR1 is MNHNS and CDR2 is SASEGT. The J segment lost 6 bases and the V segment lost 6 bases, leaving 11 bases of the junction unmatched. The CDR3 DNA reads TGTGCCAGCAGCCTAAACCGGGACAGGGGGCGAGATGGCTACACCTTC. Translated: CASSLNRDRGRDGYTF.

The J gene is TRBJ2-7, the V gene TRBV5-1; D remains unclear. Germline V gene sequence: CDR1 SGHRS, CDR2 YFSETQ. The CDR3 runs to 17 residues. V lost 0 bases and J lost 0, with 16 bases in between. CDR3 amino acids: CASSLDGQAYNSYEQYF. Written as DNA, the CDR3 is TGCGCCAGCAGCTTGGATGGGCAGGCCTATAACTCCTACGAGCAGTACTTC.

The V call is TRBV4-1, the J call TRBJ1-3, with D hard to call. Trimming cost V 1 base and J 0 bases, with 10 bases left between them. The CDR3 extends over 16 amino acids. Per the germline V gene, CDR1 is MGHRA and CDR2 is YSYEKL. In DNA form, the CDR3 reads TGCGCCAGCAGCCAAGTGTACAGCTTCTCTGGAAACACCATATATTTT. Translation: CASSQVYSFSGNTIYF.

The chain has TRBV20-1 and TRBJ2-7, with 7 bases fitting TRBD1. Germline CDR1 DFQATT, CDR2 SNEGSKA (reference sequence). V trimming: 5 bases; J trimming: 3 bases; junction bases outside the gene matches: 13. The CDR3 is 15 amino acids. The DNA of the CDR3 is TGCAGTGCTCAAACGACAGGGTCCTTGAACTACGAGCAGTACTTC. Its translation: CSAQTTGSLNYEQYF.

This chain joins TRBV3-1 and TRBJ2-3; 8 bases line up with TRBD2. The V gene's germline CDR1 is LGHDT and CDR2 YNNKEL (reference sequence). V lost 3 bases, J lost 0 bases, and 2 bases stayed unmatched. This CDR3 has 15 residues. CDR3 sequence reads: CASSHPSGSTDTQYF. The CDR3 nucleotides are TGTGCCAGCAGCCACCCTAGCGGGAGCACAGATACGCAGTATTTT.

The rearrangement uses TRBV12-3 or TRBV12-4 and TRBJ2-3, with 8 bases aligning to TRBD2. V shed 3 bases, J shed 0 bases, and the junction held 2 bases outside the gene matches. CDR3 size: 15 residues. CDR3 nucleotides: TGTGCCAGCAGTTTGGGCGGGGGGAGCACAGATACGCAGTATTTT. Its protein product is CASSLGGGSTDTQYF.

V usage is TRBV20-1 and J usage is TRBJ1-5; D is ambiguous. This CDR3 has 15 residues. From germline, CDR1 is DFQATT and CDR2 SNEGSKA (reference sequence). V dropped 0 bases and J dropped 3 bases, with 12 bases sitting between them. The CDR3 is CSARDAADYNQPQHF. CDR3 nucleotides: TGCAGTGCTAGAGATGCGGCAGATTACAATCAGCCCCAGCATTTT.

The gene calls are TRBV5-1 and TRBJ2-1; TRBD1 might be the D (6 bases). Trimming cost V 4 bases and J 4 bases, with 15 bases left between them. The CDR3 is 15 residues long. Germline CDR1 is SGHRS and CDR2 is YFSETQ. Here the CDR3 reads CASSPLGDNYNEQFF. The CDR3 DNA follows: TGCGCCAGCAGCCCCCTCGGGGACAATTACAATGAGCAGTTCTTC.